The source of this T cell receptor beta chain is a study of blood T cell repertoires in COVID-19. The CDR3 is 15 amino acids. V shed 2 bases, J shed 5 bases, and the junction held 8 bases outside the gene matches. From germline, CDR1 is SGHNT and CDR2 YYREEE (reference sequence). The table came from immunoSEQ multiplex PCR; TCRdb's copy has only in-frame clones and leaves some out. The sample lists fewer than 40,000 clones, roughly 87% occurring once. The chain uses TRBV5-4 and TRBJ2-5, with 8 bases aligning to TRBD1. This sequence originates from a man aged 80 or over with acute or convalescent COVID-19. The sample consisted of peripheral blood. The CDR3 is CASSFGQGEGETQYF. CDR3 nucleotides: TGTGCCAGCAGCTTCGGACAGGGAGAGGGGGAGACCCAGTACTTC.